A single sample gave rise to the 12 T cell receptor beta chains below, sequenced in a study of cytomegalovirus exposure and HLA in healthy donors. PCR employed 60 Vbeta and 13 Jbeta primers. Measured with immunoSEQ multiplex PCR; TCRdb has only the in-frame clones, and not every one. The profile shows 120,000 or so clones, about 80% of them singletons. The sequenced sample was PBMCs. The receptors originated from a man aged 25 to 40 in good health and CMV-seropositive.

The gene calls are TRBV10-1 and TRBJ2-5; 12 bases line up with TRBD1. CDR1 and CDR2 from the germline V gene are WNHNN and SYGVQD (reference sequence). J gave up 1 base and V 8 bases, and 8 bases lay outside the gene matches. The CDR3 totals 16 residues. CDR3 protein: CASGPGTGGFQETQYF. In nucleotides, the CDR3 is TGCGCCAGCGGCCCCGGGACAGGGGGCTTCCAAGAGACCCAGTACTTC.

The V call is TRBV30, the J call TRBJ1-5; D is possibly TRBD1 (5 bases). Germline values: CDR1 GTSNPN, CDR2 SVGIG (reference sequence). Trimming took off 0 bases at V and 6 bases at J, with 9 bases between the two ends. The CDR3 sequence is 13 residues long. The CDR3: CAWSVGGGQPQHF. In DNA, the CDR3 is TGTGCCTGGAGTGTCGGGGGTGGTCAGCCCCAGCATTTT.

The chain has TRBV5-6 and TRBJ1-5; 8 bases fit TRBD1. The CDR3 runs 15 residues. V dropped 2 bases and J dropped 5; count of bases not matched to a gene: 6. Germline CDR1 SGHDT, CDR2 YYEEEE. The CDR3 spells CASSLRGQGYQPQHF. CDR3 bases: TGTGCCAGCAGCTTACGCGGACAGGGATATCAGCCCCAGCATTTT.

The V call is TRBV28, the J call TRBJ1-5, with 11 bases aligning to TRBD1. CDR1 is MDHEN, CDR2 SYDVKM, per germline. The CDR3 contains 17 residues. V lost 6 bases, J lost 7 bases, and 14 bases stayed unmatched. CDR3 amino acids: CASRGGGGQGGRQPQHF. For the CDR3, the DNA is TGTGCCAGCAGGGGGGGAGGGGGACAGGGGGGTCGGCAGCCCCAGCATTTT.

The sample holds a few counts of this clone. The DNA of the CDR3 is TGCAGCGCCCCAGGGGGCACGGGTGAAGCTTTCTTT. Translating it yields CSAPGGTGEAFF. The rearrangement joins TRBV29-1 to TRBJ1-1, with 8 positions matching TRBD1. Trimming took 7 bases from V and 7 from J; bases not matched to a gene: 8. CDR3 size: 12 residues. The germline gives CDR1 SQVTM, CDR2 ANQGSEA.

The J gene is TRBJ1-5, the V gene TRBV10-1; D gene unclear. The V end lost 2 bases, the J end lost 7 bases, and 9 bases lay between the germline ends. Germline CDR1 is WNHNN and CDR2 is SYGVQD (reference sequence). CDR3 size: 13 residues. The CDR3 loop reads CASSERGSQPQHF. CDR3 in DNA: TGCGCCAGCAGTGAGCGAGGGAGCCAGCCCCAGCATTTT.

The chain combines TRBV19 with TRBJ2-7, with D possibly TRBD2 on 6 matching bases. This CDR3 is built from 15 residues. With 3 bases removed from V and 3 bases from J, the gap between germline ends came to 15 bases. Looked up from germline, CDR1 is LNHDA and CDR2 is SQIVND (reference sequence). CDR3 amino acids: CASSMIGRSRYEQYF. The CDR3 region has the DNA TGTGCCAGTAGTATGATCGGGAGAAGTCGCTACGAGCAGTACTTC.

In nucleotides, the CDR3 is TGTGCCAGCAGCCGCCGGGGATTAACTTACTCTGGAAACACCATATATTTT. It encodes CASSRRGLTYSGNTIYF. The chain carries TRBV11-2 and TRBJ1-3; D call uncertain. The CDR3 extends over 17 amino acids. V was shortened by 5 bases and J by 0 bases, with 17 bases between the two germline ends. Germline V gene sequence: CDR1 SGHAT, CDR2 FQNNGV.

This clone has just one count. The chain carries TRBV27 and TRBJ2-1; the D is unclear. Trimming stripped 0 bases from V and 8 bases from J, with 11 bases between. The CDR3 has 14 residues. The V gene's germline CDR1 is MNHEY and CDR2 SMNVEV (reference sequence). The CDR3 nucleotides are TGTGCCAGCAGTTTATCCCAAGCGATCCATGAGCAGTTCTTC. It encodes CASSLSQAIHEQFF.

The rearrangement joins TRBV28 to TRBJ2-7; D may be TRBD1 (5 bases). The germline CDR1 and CDR2 sequences are MDHEN and SYDVKM. The CDR3 extends over 15 amino acids. Between the trimmed V and J ends, which lost 3 bases and 4 bases, there was a span of 16 bases. The CDR3 is CASSFQGSDPYEQYF. The CDR3 nucleotides read TGTGCCAGCAGTTTTCAGGGTTCAGACCCTTACGAGCAGTACTTC.

This sequence joins TRBV18 and TRBJ1-2; TRBD1 is a possible D gene (6 bases). Trimming removed 6 bases from V and 1 base from J, with 15 bases in between. The CDR3 sequence is 15 residues long. Germline V CDR1 and CDR2: KGHSH, LQKENI. The CDR3 nucleotides are TGTGCCAGCTCGCAATTACAGGGAGATAACTATGGCTACACCTTC. It yields the protein CASSQLQGDNYGYTF.

The chain recombines TRBV9 with TRBJ2-3, with 9 bases fitting TRBD2. The germline V gene encodes CDR1 SGDLS and CDR2 YYNGEE. With 3 bases clipped from V and 6 bases from J, the junction kept 14 bases outside the gene matches. The CDR3 runs to 17 residues. CDR3 in DNA: TGTGCCAGCAGCGGCCCGATTGCGGGAGGGCCCTCCGATACGCAGTATTTT. Translated, it gives CASSGPIAGGPSDTQYF.